The present T cell receptor beta chain was sequenced within a study of blood T cell repertoires in COVID-19. Study background: COVID-19 samples from acute and convalescent phases originated in the United States, Italy and Spain. In each case, the material was cDNA or gDNA derived from T cells, B-cell-depleted T cells, or PBMCs.

Patients in Seattle were enrolled during active infection, then followed longitudinally. Original data processing: Quantification of nucleated cells was approximated via reference gene primer amplification. The repertoire was sequenced with immunoSEQ multiplex PCR; TCRdb's copy has only in-frame clones and lacks some. Clone size and the V and J calls come from that table; the DNA yielded D and trimming. The sample has fewer than 200,000 clones, around nine tenths seen once; the top ten hold around 13%. This clone turned up a few times. The CDR3 runs 16 residues. V was clipped by 7 bases and J by 0 bases, with 17 bases between them. Germline-derived CDR1 and CDR2 are SGHRS and YFSETQ.

This chain links TRBV5-1 with TRBJ1-5, with D possibly matching TRBD1 (6 bases). This receptor was taken from an older woman with COVID-19, enrolled during active disease. The sequenced material came from peripheral blood. The CDR3 sequence: CASGWGGRYSNQPQHF. The CDR3 region has the DNA TGCGCCAGCGGCTGGGGGGGCAGATATAGCAATCAGCCCCAGCATTTT.